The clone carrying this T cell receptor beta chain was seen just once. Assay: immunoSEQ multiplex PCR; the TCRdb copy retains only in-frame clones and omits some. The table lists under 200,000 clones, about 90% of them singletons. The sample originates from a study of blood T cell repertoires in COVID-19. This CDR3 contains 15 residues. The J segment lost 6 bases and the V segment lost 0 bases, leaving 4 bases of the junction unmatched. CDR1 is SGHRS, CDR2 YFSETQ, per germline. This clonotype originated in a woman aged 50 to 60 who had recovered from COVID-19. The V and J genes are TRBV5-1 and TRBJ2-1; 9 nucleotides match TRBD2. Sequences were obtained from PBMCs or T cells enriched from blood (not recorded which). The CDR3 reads CASSLGVLAGNEQFF. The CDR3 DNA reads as TGCGCCAGCAGCTTGGGAGTACTAGCGGGCAATGAGCAGTTCTTC.